Reported below is one TCR beta chain. Its antigen is still unknown. The input lacks base qualities; no much larger clone sits a single base away. These data originate in a study of CD8+ T cells in alopecia areata (dated by TCRdb to the late 2010s). Study-level background: Treated patients were enrolled in an open-label pilot trial of oral tofacitinib at 5 to 10 mg twice daily for moderate-to-severe alopecia areata. Tofacitinib was given for 6 to 18 months, followed by 6 months of follow-up off drug to assess delayed response and recurrence. For the treated patients, the SALT score, which quantifies what percentage of scalp surface area is affected, served as the measure of disease severity. High-throughput TCRbeta sequencing was used to examine T cell clonal expansion in alopecia areata in both the C3H/HeJ mouse model and human patients. Human TCRbeta sequencing covered scalp tissue and sorted CD4+ and CD8+ peripheral blood T cells from patchy and totalis/universalis alopecia areata patients and healthy controls. Biopsies were taken from tofacitinib-treated patients at baseline and again at 4 and 24 weeks into treatment, and several of those patients also had a later scalp biopsy. Clonality in the scalp was compared among normal scalp (n=4), patchy alopecia areata scalp (n=8), and alopecia totalis/universalis scalp (n=8). The RNA source kit depended on sample type: the PAXgene miRNA kit for fixed scalp, the miRNeasy kit for PBMCs, and the RNeasy kit for mouse skin. immunoSEQ multiplex PCR using 35 Vbeta forward primers and 13 Jbeta reverse primers was used to amplify TCRbeta CDR3 regions.

The CDR3 measures 16 amino acids from cysteine to phenylalanine. The sequence is cut down to CDR3 DNA, 48 bases in frame from base 1. The germline V gene encodes CDR1 GTSNPN and CDR2 SVGIG (reference sequence). V and J lose 0 bases and 2 bases, and a span of 15 bases separates them. Overall study outcomes, separate from this receptor: Shared TCR sequences between patients were less evident than in mice, which may be partly attributable to HLA diversity in the patient population. During tofacitinib treatment, many expanded lesional clones stuck around in both scalp and blood, and this persistence may partly explain why relapse happens after treatment is stopped. Scalp TCR repertoire analysis is complicated because resident alphabeta T cells in normal human skin are also sequenced, whereas mouse skin is dominated by gammadelta T cells. Lesional scalp, especially in alopecia totalis/universalis, showed higher clonality and more expanded CD8+ clones than normal scalp, suggesting antigenic drive. Because the treated cohort was small and included a single nonresponder, larger studies are needed to assess links between baseline CD8+ expansion and response. With tofacitinib, both scalp clonality and the number of expanded CD8+ clones among the top 100 scalp clones went down significantly.

Libraries were built with the immunoSEQ multiplex PCR assay. For TCR sequencing, RNA was extracted from every sample and reverse transcribed into cDNA to serve as template. SuperScript III was used to make first-strand cDNA, primed with a 2:1 mix of oligo-dT and random hexamers. Amplification bias was assessed with a synthetic immune receptor repertoire, and residual bias was removed computationally. The published analysis was carried out like this. After raw reads were preprocessed to remove errors, the CDR3 was defined following IMGT conventions as running from the conserved cysteine to phenylalanine. Clonality was computed as 1 minus the Shannon entropy, with the entropy normalized by log2 of the number of productive unique TCRs. Whether scalp clones were CD4 or CD8 was inferred by matching scalp TCRbeta sequences against CD4 and CD8 repertoires sorted from blood. TCRdb mirrors the immuneACCESS table, restricted to in-frame sequences. Some clones are absent from its copies; in checked studies, under half trace to an unresolved V gene, and the reason for the others is unknown. V and J calls plus clone size are reproduced from that table; the DNA served to infer D and trimming. Here the sample has around 300,000 clones; over 45% occur a single time. The ten biggest clones cover 0.75% to 0.95% of the sample.

Interpreted using the paper, the treatment or condition label stands for: oral pan-JAK inhibitor, 5-10 mg twice daily. Lesional scalp punch biopsies and peripheral blood were collected from alopecia areata patients. PBMCs were isolated by density centrifugation and stained for CD3, CD4 and CD8, and CD4+ and CD8+ T cells were sorted on a FACSAria. The receptor chain draws on TRBV30 and TRBJ2-3; possibly the D gene is TRBD1, per 6 matching bases. The source material was CD4+ T cells sorted from blood, sampled at week 52, from a patient treated with tofacitinib. The clonotype was recovered from a human donor with alopecia areata. The DNA sequence is TGTGCCTGGAGTGTACGTGGACAGAGTTTCACAGATACGCAGTATTTT. Protein translation: CAWSVRGQSFTDTQYF.